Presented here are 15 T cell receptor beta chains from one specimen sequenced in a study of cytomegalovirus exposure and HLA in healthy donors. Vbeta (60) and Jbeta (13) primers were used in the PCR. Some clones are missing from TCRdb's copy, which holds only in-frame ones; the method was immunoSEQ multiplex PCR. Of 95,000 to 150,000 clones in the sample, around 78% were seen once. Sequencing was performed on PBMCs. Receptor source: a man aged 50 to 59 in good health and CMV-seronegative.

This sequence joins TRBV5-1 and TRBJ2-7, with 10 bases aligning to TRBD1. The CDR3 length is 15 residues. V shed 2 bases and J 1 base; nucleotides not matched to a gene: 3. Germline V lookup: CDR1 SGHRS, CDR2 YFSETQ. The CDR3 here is CASSLGQGDSYEQYF. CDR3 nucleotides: TGCGCCAGCAGCTTAGGACAGGGGGATTCCTACGAGCAGTACTTC.

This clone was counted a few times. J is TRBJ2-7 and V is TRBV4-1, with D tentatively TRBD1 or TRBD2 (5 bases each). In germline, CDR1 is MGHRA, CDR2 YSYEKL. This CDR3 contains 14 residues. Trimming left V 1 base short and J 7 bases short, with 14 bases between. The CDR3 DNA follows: TGCGCCAGCAGCCAAGCTCCGGGCAGGGAGGAGCAGTACGTC. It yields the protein CASSQAPGREEQYV.

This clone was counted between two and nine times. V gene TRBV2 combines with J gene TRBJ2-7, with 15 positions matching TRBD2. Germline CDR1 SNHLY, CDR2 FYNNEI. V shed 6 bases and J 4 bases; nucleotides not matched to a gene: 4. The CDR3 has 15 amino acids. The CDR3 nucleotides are TGTGCCAGCAGCGGACTAGCGGGGGGGCGGTACGAGCAGTACGTC. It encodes CASSGLAGGRYEQYV.

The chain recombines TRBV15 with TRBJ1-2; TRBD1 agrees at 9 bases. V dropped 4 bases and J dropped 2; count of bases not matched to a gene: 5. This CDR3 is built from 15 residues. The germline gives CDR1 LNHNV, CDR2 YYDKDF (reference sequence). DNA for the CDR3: TGTGCCACCAGCACCTACAGGGGGCGAAACTATGGCTACACCTTC. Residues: CATSTYRGRNYGYTF.

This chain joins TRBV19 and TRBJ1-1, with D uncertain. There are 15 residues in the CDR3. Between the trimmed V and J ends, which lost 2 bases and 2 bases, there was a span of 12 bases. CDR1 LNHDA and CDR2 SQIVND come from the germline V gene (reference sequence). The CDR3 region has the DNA TGTGCCAGTAGTATAATCGGTGACACCAACACTGAAGCTTTCTTT. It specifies CASSIIGDTNTEAFF.

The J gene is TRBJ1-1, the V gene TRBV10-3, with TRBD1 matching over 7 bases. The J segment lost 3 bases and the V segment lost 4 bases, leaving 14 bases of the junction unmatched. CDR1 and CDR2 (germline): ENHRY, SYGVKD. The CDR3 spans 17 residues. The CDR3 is CAISAGRGLSVDTEAFF. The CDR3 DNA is TGTGCCATCAGTGCGGGCAGGGGGTTATCGGTCGACACTGAAGCTTTCTTT.

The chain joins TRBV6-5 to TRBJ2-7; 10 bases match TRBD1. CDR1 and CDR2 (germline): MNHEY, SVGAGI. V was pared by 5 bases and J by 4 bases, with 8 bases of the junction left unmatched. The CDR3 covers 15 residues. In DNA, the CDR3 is TGTGCCAGCAGTAGGGATCGACAGGGGGCGTACGAGCAGTACTTC. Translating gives CASSRDRQGAYEQYF.

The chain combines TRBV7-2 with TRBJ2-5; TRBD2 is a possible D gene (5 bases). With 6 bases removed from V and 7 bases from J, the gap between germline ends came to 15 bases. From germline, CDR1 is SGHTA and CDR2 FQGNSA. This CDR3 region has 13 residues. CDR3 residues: CASRKSEGGTQYF. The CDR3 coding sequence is TGTGCCAGCAGAAAGAGCGAAGGAGGGACCCAGTACTTC.

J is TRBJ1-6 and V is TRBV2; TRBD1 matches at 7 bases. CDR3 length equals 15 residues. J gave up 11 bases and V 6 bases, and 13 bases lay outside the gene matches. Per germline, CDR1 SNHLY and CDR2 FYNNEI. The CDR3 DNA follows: TGTGCCAGCAGGGACCGGACAGGATCTGGGACACCCCTCCACTTT. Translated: CASRDRTGSGTPLHF.

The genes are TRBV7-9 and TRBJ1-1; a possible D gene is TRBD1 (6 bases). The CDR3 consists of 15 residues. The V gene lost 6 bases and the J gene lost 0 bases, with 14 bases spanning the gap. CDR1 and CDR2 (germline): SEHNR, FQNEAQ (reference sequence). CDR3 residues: CASSPQGGMNTEAFF. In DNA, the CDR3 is TGTGCCAGCAGTCCCCAAGGGGGAATGAACACTGAAGCTTTCTTT. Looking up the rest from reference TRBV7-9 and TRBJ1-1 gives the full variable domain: DTGVSQNPRHKITKRGQNVTFRCDPISEHNRLYWYRQTLGQGPEFLTYFQNEAQLEKSRLLSDRFSAERPKGSFSTLEIQRTEQGDSAMYLCASSPQGGMNTEAFFGQGTRLTVV.

As DNA, the CDR3 is TGTGCCAGCAGCTTAGGCCGGGCAGGGGGTTGGGAGACCCAGTACTTC. Translated: CASSLGRAGGWETQYF. The V gene is TRBV7-9, the J gene TRBJ2-5; 7 bases are a match to TRBD1. V was clipped by 1 base and J by 5 bases; unmatched bases: 10. Germline CDR1 SEHNR, CDR2 FQNEAQ (reference sequence). CDR3 length equals 16 residues. The full variable domain, rest sourced from reference TRBV7-9 and TRBJ2-5, is DTGVSQNPRHKITKRGQNVTFRCDPISEHNRLYWYRQTLGQGPEFLTYFQNEAQLEKSRLLSDRFSAERPKGSFSTLEIQRTEQGDSAMYLCASSLGRAGGWETQYFGPGTRLLVL.

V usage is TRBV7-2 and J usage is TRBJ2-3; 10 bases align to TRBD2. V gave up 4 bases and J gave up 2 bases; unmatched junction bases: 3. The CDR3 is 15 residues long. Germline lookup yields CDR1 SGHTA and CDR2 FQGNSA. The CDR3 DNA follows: TGTGCCAGCAGCTCCCTAGCGGGGGTCACAGATACGCAGTATTTT. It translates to CASSSLAGVTDTQYF.

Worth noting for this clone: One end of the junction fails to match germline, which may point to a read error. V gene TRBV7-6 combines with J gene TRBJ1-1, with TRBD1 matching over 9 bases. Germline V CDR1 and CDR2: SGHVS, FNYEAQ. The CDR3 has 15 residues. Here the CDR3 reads CASNLGTGGLPEAFF. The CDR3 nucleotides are TGTGCCAGCAACTTAGGTACAGGGGGCCTGCCTGAAGCTTTCTTT.

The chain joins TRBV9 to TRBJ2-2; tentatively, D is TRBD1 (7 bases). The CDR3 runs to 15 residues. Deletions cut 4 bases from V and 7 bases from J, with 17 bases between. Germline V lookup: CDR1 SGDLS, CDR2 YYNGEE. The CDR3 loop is CASSSGAGGIGELFF. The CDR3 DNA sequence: TGTGCCAGCAGCTCAGGGGCAGGGGGGATCGGGGAGCTGTTTTTT.

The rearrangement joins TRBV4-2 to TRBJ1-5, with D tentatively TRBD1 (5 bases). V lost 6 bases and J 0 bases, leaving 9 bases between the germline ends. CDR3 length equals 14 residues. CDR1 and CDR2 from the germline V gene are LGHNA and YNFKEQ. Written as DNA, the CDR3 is TGTGCCAGCAGTCACGACAGTAGCAATCAGCCCCAGCATTTT. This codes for CASSHDSSNQPQHF.